The next 15 T cell receptor beta chains were all read from a single sample in a study of cytomegalovirus exposure and HLA in healthy donors. The PCR was carried out with 60 Vbeta primers and 13 Jbeta primers. Profiled with immunoSEQ multiplex PCR; TCRdb holds only in-frame clones, not every one. The sample lists some 95,000 clones; under 85% were seen once. The sample taken for sequencing was PBMCs. The receptors come from a man aged 45-60 years in good health and CMV-seropositive.

CDR3 bases: TGCGCCAGCAGCTCCTCCCCAGCGGGGGGCCCCTACGAGCAGTACTTC. Translating it yields CASSSSPAGGPYEQYF. V and J are TRBV5-1 and TRBJ2-7; TRBD2 agrees at 9 bases. The CDR3 totals 16 residues. The V gene's germline CDR1 is SGHRS and CDR2 YFSETQ. Germline trimming cut 3 bases from V and 2 bases from J; bases unmatched to any gene: 9.

The J gene is TRBJ2-2, the V gene TRBV29-1, with 8 bases lining up with TRBD1. Germline trimming cut 5 bases from V and 4 bases from J; bases unmatched to any gene: 6. CDR3 length: 14 residues. Germline V gene lookup returns CDR1 SQVTM and CDR2 ANQGSEA. This chain's CDR3 is CSVTTTGGTGELFF. As DNA, the CDR3 is TGCAGCGTTACAACTACAGGGGGCACCGGGGAGCTGTTTTTT.

Concerning this clone: Distinct nucleotide sequences in the sample also encode this CDR3. The rearrangement joins TRBV5-1 to TRBJ2-7; TRBD1 might be the D (6 bases). This CDR3 has 15 amino acids. The V end lost 3 bases, the J end lost 0 bases, and 13 bases lay between the germline ends. Germline CDR1 reads SGHRS; CDR2 reads YFSETQ. As DNA, the CDR3 is TGCGCCAGCAGCTCGATCCAGGGGAGCTCCTACGAGCAGTACTTC. Amino acid sequence: CASSSIQGSSYEQYF.

V usage is TRBV2 and J usage is TRBJ2-3, with 8 bases matching TRBD1. Trimming cost V 6 bases and J 1 base; bases outside gene matches: 0. Per germline, CDR1 SNHLY and CDR2 FYNNEI. This CDR3 is 13 amino acids long. The chain's CDR3 is CASRTGGTDTQYF. CDR3 nucleotide sequence: TGTGCCAGCAGGACAGGGGGCACAGATACGCAGTATTTT. Filled out from reference TRBV2 and TRBJ2-3, the complete variable domain reads EPEVTQTPSHQVTQMGQEVILRCVPISNHLYFYWYRQILGQKVEFLVSFYNNEISEKSEIFDDQFSVERPDGSNFTLKIRSTKLEDSAMYFCASRTGGTDTQYFGPGTRLTVL.

There are a few counts of this clone. The chain is built from TRBV7-9 and TRBJ2-6; D unclear. The V end was cut by 2 bases, the J end by 3 bases, with 8 bases between. The CDR3 has 15 residues. Germline CDR1 and CDR2: SEHNR and FQNEAQ (reference sequence). This CDR3 reads CASSLSPGGANVLTF. CDR3 bases: TGTGCCAGCAGCTTATCGCCCGGTGGGGCCAACGTCCTGACTTTC.

This clone was recorded once. V gene TRBV30 combines with J gene TRBJ1-4; no firm D call. This CDR3 contains 12 residues. V was trimmed by 1 base and J by 5 bases, leaving 5 bases between them. Germline V gives CDR1 GTSNPN, CDR2 SVGIG (reference sequence). The CDR3 reads CAWSAQNEKLFF. The CDR3 nucleotides read TGTGCCTGGAGTGCCCAGAATGAAAAACTGTTTTTT.

The CDR3 DNA sequence: TGTGCCAGCTCACCAACTATTCCTAGACAGGATTCACCCCTCCACTTT. Its translation is CASSPTIPRQDSPLHF. The V gene is TRBV18, the J gene TRBJ1-6; possible D gene TRBD1, 6 bases. Trimming pared 2 bases from V and 8 bases from J, leaving 16 bases between. In germline, CDR1 is KGHSH, CDR2 LQKENI. The length of the CDR3 is 16 residues. The entire variable domain, with the rest obtained from reference TRBV18 and TRBJ1-6, is as follows: NAGVMQNPRHLVRRRGQEARLRCSPMKGHSHVYWYRQLPEEGLKFMVYLQKENIIDESGMPKERFSAEFPKEGPSILRIQQVVRGDSAAYFCASSPTIPRQDSPLHFGNGTRLTVT.

This clone was found a few times. The chain recombines TRBV7-9 with TRBJ2-7, with a tentative D call TRBD1 (6 bases). The CDR3 runs to 16 residues. Trimming took off 4 bases at V and 2 bases at J, with 18 bases between the two ends. Germline CDR1 SEHNR, CDR2 FQNEAQ (reference sequence). The CDR3 coding sequence is TGTGCCAGCAGCTCGGAACAGGGATCATCCCCCTACGAGCAGTACTTC. Protein: CASSSEQGSSPYEQYF.

This clone has more than one count but fewer than ten. The chain carries TRBV6-6 and TRBJ1-1, with a tentative D call TRBD1 (6 bases). The CDR3 is 13 amino acids. The V gene lost 7 bases and the J gene lost 6 bases, with 15 bases spanning the gap. Germline V gene lookup returns CDR1 MNHNY and CDR2 SVGAGI (reference sequence). CDR3 nucleotide sequence: TGTGCCAGCACCCAAGGGGGAGGGGCTGAAGCTTTCTTT. This encodes CASTQGGGAEAFF.

The CDR3 sequence is CASSVVGGNYGYTF. As DNA, the CDR3 is TGTGCCAGCAGCGTAGTCGGCGGTAACTATGGCTACACCTTC. V is TRBV9 and J is TRBJ1-2; D ambiguous. There are 14 residues in the CDR3. Germline loops: CDR1 SGDLS, CDR2 YYNGEE. Between the trimmed V and J ends, which lost 0 bases and 1 base, there was a span of 7 bases.

V usage is TRBV2 and J usage is TRBJ1-1; the D gene is possibly TRBD1 (6 bases). Germline CDR1 is SNHLY and CDR2 is FYNNEI. Trimming shortened V by 4 bases and J by 1 base, and 13 bases separated the two germline ends. CDR3 size: 15 residues. In nucleotides, the CDR3 is TGTGCCAGCAGTGTCGGGGGGCTAGGGAACACTGAAGCTTTCTTT. Its translation: CASSVGGLGNTEAFF.

The chain employs TRBV30 and TRBJ1-1; TRBD1 matches 9 bases. Per germline, CDR1 GTSNPN and CDR2 SVGIG (reference sequence). The CDR3 is 15 residues long. Trimming took 5 bases from V and 4 from J; bases not matched to a gene: 11. The CDR3: CAWDPRDRVSTEAFF. The CDR3 nucleotides read TGTGCCTGGGACCCTCGGGACAGGGTCTCCACTGAAGCTTTCTTT.

Of note for this clone: Sequence at one end of the junction differs from germline and may be a read error. The chain uses TRBV28 and TRBJ2-5; 9 bases agree with TRBD1. CDR1 is MDHEN, CDR2 SYDVKM, per germline. The CDR3 length is 14 residues. CDR3 amino acids: CASSPLGQGEAQYF. The CDR3, as DNA: TGTGCCAGCAGTCCCCTGGGACAGGGAGAGGCCCAGTACTTC. The full variable domain, rest sourced from reference TRBV28 and TRBJ2-5, is DVKVTQSSRYLVKRTGEKVFLECVQDMDHENMFWYRQDPGLGLRLIYFSYDVKMKEKGDIPEGYSVSREKKERFSLILESASTNQTSMYLCASSPLGQGEAQYFGPGTRLLVL.

The J gene is TRBJ1-3, the V gene TRBV9, with 9 bases fitting TRBD1. CDR3 length equals 14 residues. Germline assignment: CDR1 SGDLS and CDR2 YYNGEE. V was pared by 4 bases and J by 4 bases, with 3 bases of the junction left unmatched. The DNA for the CDR3 is TGTGCCAGCAGCAAAGGGACAGGGGGAAACACCATATATTTT. The encoded protein is CASSKGTGGNTIYF.

The chain combines TRBV29-1 with TRBJ2-5, with TRBD1 as a possible D gene (6 bases). In germline, CDR1 is SQVTM, CDR2 ANQGSEA. V lost 4 bases and J lost 2, with 14 bases in between. The CDR3 is 14 residues long. The CDR3, as DNA: TGCAGCGTTGTATATGGGGACAAACAAGAGACCCAGTACTTC. This translates into CSVVYGDKQETQYF.